Below, one TCR beta chain is given with its context. Its antigen is unknown. This entry comes from a study of beta chain features in type 1 diabetes. Study-level results: Shorter TCRB CDR3s, moderately but significantly so, marked every one of the four CD4+ subsets in Type 1 diabetes patients.

The germline CDR1 and CDR2 sequences are SGHDN and FVKESK. The CDR3 sequence is 12 residues long. J gave up 12 bases and V 2 bases, and 1 base lay outside the gene matches. Of the isolated RNA, all was reverse transcribed, and so the sequenced material was expressed TCRB transcripts. The average output of naive, central memory and regulatory T cell samples was about 3.3 million reads. The data were produced by immunoSEQ multiplex PCR, yet TCRdb's version contains in-frame clones alone and is incomplete. Among hundreds of thousands of clones listed, around 16% were seen once. Via CD45RO/CCR7/CD25/CD127/CD95/CD27, cells of the CD4+ naive, central memory, regulatory and stem cell-like memory subsets were sorted.

Sequenced: naive CD4+ T cells from blood. The source is a man aged 18 to 30 in good health. The chain joins TRBV14 to TRBJ2-1; TRBD1 matches at 10 bases. The CDR3 bases are TGTGCCAGCAGCCAAAGGACAGGGGGGCAGTTCTTC. It specifies CASSQRTGGQFF.